Following are 20 T cell receptor beta chains from one sample sequenced in a study of memory CD4+ T cells and cytomegalovirus serostatus. The data were produced by immunoSEQ multiplex PCR, yet TCRdb's version contains in-frame clones alone and is incomplete. Of 84,000 or so clones listed, more than 70% were seen once; the top ten hold 0.78%. The sort gate was single viable CD3+CD4+CD8-CD45RO+ cells for memory CD4+ T cells. The sequencing sample was made of memory CD4+ T cells from blood. The source of these receptors is an adult in good health and CMV-seronegative.

The V gene is TRBV10-1, the J gene TRBJ2-2; D is unresolved. The V and J ends lost 0 bases and 3 bases respectively, with 5 bases between them. The CDR3 totals 14 residues. Germline-derived CDR1 and CDR2 are WNHNN and SYGVQD (reference sequence). For the CDR3, the DNA is TGCGCCAGCAGTGAGTCGGGTGACACCGGGGAGCTGTTTTTT. It codes for CASSESGDTGELFF.

The V call is TRBV10-3, the J call TRBJ2-4; 8 bases match TRBD1. Trimming removed 6 bases from V and 3 bases from J; junction bases left unmatched: 16. Germline loops: CDR1 ENHRY, CDR2 SYGVKD. The CDR3 covers 18 residues. For the CDR3, the DNA is TGTGCCATCAGCGACCAGGGGGGTGCAGGGGGCGGCAAAAACATTCAGTACTTC. It encodes CAISDQGGAGGGKNIQYF.

This clone was seen once. The gene calls are TRBV19 and TRBJ1-5, with 10 nucleotides matching TRBD1. V lost 1 base to trimming and J lost 2 bases; unmatched junction nucleotides: 2. CDR1 is LNHDA and CDR2 is SQIVND in the germline V gene (reference sequence). This CDR3 has 16 residues. DNA for the CDR3: TGTGCCAGTAGTATAGTGGGGACAGGGGGCAATCAGCCCCAGCATTTT. Translating gives CASSIVGTGGNQPQHF.

Only a few counts were recorded for this clone. The chain combines TRBV27 with TRBJ2-5; D uncertain. Trimming shortened V by 2 bases and J by 5 bases, and 9 bases separated the two germline ends. Germline V lookup: CDR1 MNHEY, CDR2 SMNVEV (reference sequence). The CDR3 contains 13 residues. CDR3 protein: CASSLRLGETQYF. CDR3 in DNA: TGTGCCAGCAGTTTAAGACTCGGCGAGACCCAGTACTTC.

The V call is TRBV7-2, the J call TRBJ1-5; 7 nucleotides agree with TRBD1. The germline V gene has CDR1 SGHTA and CDR2 FQGNSA. The CDR3 sequence is 14 residues long. V was pared by 7 bases and J by 7 bases, with 10 bases of the junction left unmatched. CDR3 amino acids: CASNPQGLRQPQHF. CDR3 nucleotide sequence: TGTGCCAGCAACCCACAGGGGTTACGACAGCCCCAGCATTTT.

This clone came up once. Its ends do not fully match the called genes, so a read error is possible. The chain carries TRBV10-3 and TRBJ1-1; D remains ambiguous. Germline V gene data show CDR1 as ENHRY and CDR2 as SYGVKD. This CDR3 has 14 residues. CDR3 DNA sequence: TGTGCCAGCAGTTCCGACATCATGAACACTGAAGCTTTCTTT. This sequence encodes CASSSDIMNTEAFF.

The CDR3 protein is CSARDLTQYF. The CDR3 region has the DNA TGCAGTGCTAGAGACTTAACCCAGTACTTC. The V gene is TRBV20-1, the J gene TRBJ2-5; D unresolved. Germline V CDR1 and CDR2: DFQATT, SNEGSKA (reference sequence). The CDR3 totals 10 residues. V was cut by 0 bases and J by 8 bases, with 4 bases left in between.

The gene calls are TRBV6-6 and TRBJ1-2, with TRBD1 matching over 10 bases. The germline V gene encodes CDR1 MNHNY and CDR2 SVGAGI (reference sequence). V shed 7 bases, J shed 9 bases, and the junction held 14 bases outside the gene matches. The CDR3 has 15 amino acids. In DNA, the CDR3 is TGTGCCAGCATTCTAAACCTGGACAGGGGGAAGAGCTACACCTTC. Its translation: CASILNLDRGKSYTF.

The chain employs TRBV12-5 and TRBJ1-5, with 10 bases that match TRBD1. Germline loops: CDR1 LGHNT, CDR2 FRNRAP. CDR3 size: 15 residues. V shed 5 bases, J shed 7 bases, and the junction held 8 bases outside the gene matches. The CDR3 reads CASGGGQGTGQPQHF. The CDR3 DNA follows: TGTGCTAGTGGTGGGGGACAGGGGACAGGACAGCCCCAGCATTTT. Full variable domain (outside the CDR3, taken from reference TRBV12-5 and TRBJ1-5): DARVTQTPRHKVTEMGQEVTMRCQPILGHNTVFWYRQTMMQGLELLAYFRNRAPLDDSGMPKDRFSAEMPDATLATLKIQPSEPRDSAVYFCASGGGQGTGQPQHFGDGTRLSIL.

CDR3 in amino acids: CASSTRGVRVDGYTF. The CDR3 DNA reads TGTGCCAGCAGCACCCGGGGGGTCCGGGTTGACGGCTACACCTTC. The chain employs TRBV14 and TRBJ1-2; perhaps TRBD1 as D (5 bases). V was cut by 5 bases and J by 8 bases, with 21 bases left in between. Germline V gene lookup returns CDR1 SGHDN and CDR2 FVKESK. The CDR3 is 15 amino acids.

This sequence joins TRBV5-6 and TRBJ1-6; D possibly corresponds to TRBD1 (5 bases). Trimming left V 3 bases short and J 0 bases short, with 10 bases between. Looked up from germline, CDR1 is SGHDT and CDR2 is YYEEEE. The CDR3 loop spans 16 amino acids. CDR3 in DNA: TGTGCCAGCAGCTCTTCAGGGAGCTCCTATAATTCACCCCTCCACTTT. Its protein is CASSSSGSSYNSPLHF.

This chain joins TRBV6-4 and TRBJ1-1, with D possibly TRBD1 on 6 matching bases. CDR1 and CDR2 (germline): MRHNA, SNTAGT. This CDR3 has 16 amino acids. The V end lost 8 bases, the J end lost 1 base, and 20 bases lay between the germline ends. CDR3 nucleotides: TGTGCCAGCGGACGTTGGGGGCGGGACGGGAACACTGAAGCTTTCTTT. It yields the protein CASGRWGRDGNTEAFF.

This chain connects TRBV5-1 to TRBJ1-5, with D possibly matching TRBD1 (5 bases). Trimming removed 4 bases from V and 0 bases from J, with 11 bases in between. Germline CDR1 is SGHRS and CDR2 is YFSETQ. The CDR3 totals 15 residues. CDR3 DNA: TGCGCCAGCAGCGTCTCGACAGATAGCAATCAGCCCCAGCATTTT. As protein: CASSVSTDSNQPQHF. Using reference TRBV5-1 and TRBJ1-5 for the parts outside the CDR3, the full variable domain is KAGVTQTPRYLIKTRGQQVTLSCSPISGHRSVSWYQQTPGQGLQFLFEYFSETQRNKGNFPGRFSGRQFSNSRSEMNVSTLELGDSALYLCASSVSTDSNQPQHFGDGTRLSIL.

There are a few counts of this clone. V is TRBV5-1 and J is TRBJ2-5, with D possibly being TRBD2 (5 bases). Trimming took 4 bases from V and 5 from J, leaving 12 bases between them. The CDR3 runs to 13 residues. Per the germline V gene, CDR1 is SGHRS and CDR2 is YFSETQ. Here the CDR3 reads CASSPARVETQYF. CDR3 coding DNA: TGCGCCAGCAGCCCGGCGAGGGTGGAGACCCAGTACTTC.

This chain uses TRBV27 with TRBJ1-1, with 7 bases lining up with TRBD1. The germline CDR1 and CDR2 sequences are MNHEY and SMNVEV (reference sequence). After removal of 6 bases from V and 4 bases from J, the junction contained 8 bases not matched to a gene. CDR3 length equals 14 residues. The CDR3 loop is CASREGARRTEAFF. The CDR3 DNA reads as TGTGCCAGCAGGGAGGGGGCACGTCGCACTGAAGCTTTCTTT.

The chain recombines TRBV6-1 with TRBJ2-3, with D tentatively TRBD2 (6 bases). CDR1 is MNHNS, CDR2 SASEGT, per germline. Trimming left V 0 bases short and J 6 bases short, with 16 bases between. The CDR3 runs 16 residues. The CDR3 DNA reads TGTGCCAGCAGTGAAGCTCTGGGACGGGGGACGGATACGCAGTATTTT. It yields the protein CASSEALGRGTDTQYF.

The chain is built from TRBV10-3 and TRBJ2-2, with D unresolved. The germline gives CDR1 ENHRY, CDR2 SYGVKD. The CDR3 sequence is 13 residues long. Trimming left V 2 bases short and J 4 bases short, with 5 bases between. CDR3 amino acids: CAISELVTGELFF. The DNA for the CDR3 is TGTGCCATCAGTGAGCTGGTCACCGGGGAGCTGTTTTTT.

Comments on this clone: The sample holds other DNA sequences that translate to the same CDR3. This chain connects TRBV6-5 to TRBJ1-1; D not resolved. V was clipped by 0 bases and J by 3 bases, with 11 bases between them. Germline-derived CDR1 and CDR2 are MNHEY and SVGAGI. The CDR3 sequence is 15 residues long. CDR3 sequence (DNA): TGTGCCAGCAGTTACTCGAGAACCGGGGACACTGAAGCTTTCTTT. This encodes CASSYSRTGDTEAFF.

The chain recombines TRBV7-2 with TRBJ2-3; no definite D call. This CDR3 comprises 15 residues. The V gene's germline CDR1 is SGHTA and CDR2 FQGNSA. The V and J ends lost 5 bases and 2 bases respectively, with 14 bases between them. CDR3 amino acids: CASSNNFPNTDTQYF. In DNA form, the CDR3 reads TGTGCCAGCAGCAATAACTTCCCCAACACAGATACGCAGTATTTT.

The J gene is TRBJ1-6, the V gene TRBV5-4; 7 bases align to TRBD1. Trimming removed 2 bases from V and 0 bases from J; junction bases left unmatched: 2. The CDR3 has 16 amino acids. CDR1 and CDR2 from the germline V gene are SGHNT and YYREEE (reference sequence). The CDR3 protein is CASSLQGSSYNSPLHF. CDR3 sequence (DNA): TGTGCCAGCAGCTTACAGGGGTCCTCCTATAATTCACCCCTCCACTTT. Full variable domain (outside the CDR3, taken from reference TRBV5-4 and TRBJ1-6): ETGVTQSPTHLIKTRGQQVTLRCSSQSGHNTVSWYQQALGQGPQFIFQYYREEENGRGNFPPRFSGLQFPNYSSELNVNALELDDSALYLCASSLQGSSYNSPLHFGNGTRLTVT.